This T cell receptor beta chain was identified in a study of cytomegalovirus exposure and HLA in healthy donors. General study findings and limits: In vitro assays verified that three CMV-associated chains recognized CMV antigens specifically. Many donors carried some public TCRs, although rarity characterized most TCR sequences.

The CDR3 has 13 residues. From germline, CDR1 is SEHNR and CDR2 FQNEAQ (reference sequence). The V end was cut by 5 bases, the J end by 6 bases, with 14 bases between. Using immunoSEQ multiplex PCR, the repertoire was profiled, and TCRdb retains in-frame clones only, with some absent. The table records approximately 160,000 clones, 75% to 90% of them present only once. On this clone itself: Its antigen is not known.

The TCR comes from a woman younger than 35 in good health and CMV-seronegative. The source material was PBMCs. The chain uses TRBV7-9 and TRBJ2-7; TRBD1 is a possible D gene (5 bases). The CDR3 DNA sequence: TGTGCCAGCAGCCCCCCCCTAGGGGTCGAGCAGTACTTC. Translation: CASSPPLGVEQYF.